Presented here are 14 T cell receptor beta chains from one specimen sequenced in a study of blood T cell repertoires in COVID-19. This table comes from immunoSEQ multiplex PCR, and its TCRdb copy is limited to in-frame clones, with some not included. The sample includes approximately 280,000 clones, roughly nine tenths of them seen just once. Sequenced input: PBMCs or T cells enriched from blood (not recorded which). Receptor source: a woman aged 55-75 years who had recovered from COVID-19.

The chain has TRBV14 and TRBJ2-1, with TRBD2 matching over 8 bases. Trimming took 2 bases from V and 10 from J; bases not matched to a gene: 10. Germline CDR1 is SGHDN and CDR2 is FVKESK. There are 15 residues in the CDR3. CDR3 residues: CASSQLAGAGEEQFF. The CDR3 DNA reads as TGTGCCAGCAGCCAACTAGCGGGTGCAGGGGAGGAGCAGTTCTTC. The variable domain in full, completed from reference TRBV14 and TRBJ2-1, reads EAGVTQFPSHSVIEKGQTVTLRCDPISGHDNLYWYRRVMGKEIKFLLHFVKESKQDESGMPNNRFLAERTGGTYSTLKVQPAELEDSGVYFCASSQLAGAGEEQFFGPGTRLTVL.

As to this clone: An end of the junction does not agree with germline; a read error may underlie this. This chain connects TRBV29-1 to TRBJ1-2, with 7 positions matching TRBD1. The CDR3 runs to 12 residues. The germline V gene encodes CDR1 SQVTM and CDR2 ANQGSEA. CDR3 sequence: CSVEDRSGGLHF. The DNA for the CDR3 is TGCAGCGTTGAAGATCGGTCAGGGGGGCTCCACTTC.

In this sample, this clone turned up a few times. The genes are TRBV15 and TRBJ2-7, with TRBD2 identical over 7 bases. Unmatched junction bases numbered 14, after V lost 3 bases and J lost 6 bases. The CDR3 is made up of 16 amino acids. Looked up from germline, CDR1 is LNHNV and CDR2 is YYDKDF (reference sequence). CDR3 loop: CATSSFGTKSSAEQYF. The CDR3 DNA follows: TGTGCCACCAGCAGCTTTGGGACTAAAAGTAGTGCCGAGCAGTACTTC. The entire variable domain, with the rest obtained from reference TRBV15 and TRBJ2-7, is as follows: DAMVIQNPRYQVTQFGKPVTLSCSQTLNHNVMYWYQQKSSQAPKLLFHYYDKDFNNEADTPDNFQSRRPNTSFCFLDIRSPGLGDTAMYLCATSSFGTKSSAEQYFGPGTRLTVT.

The genes are TRBV20-1 and TRBJ1-4; 7 positions match TRBD1. The V gene's germline CDR1 is DFQATT and CDR2 SNEGSKA (reference sequence). Trimming at V came to 3 bases and at J to 5 bases, leaving 6 bases not matched to a gene. The CDR3 has 14 amino acids. The chain's CDR3 is CSASRGQTNEKLFF. Written as DNA, the CDR3 is TGCAGTGCTAGTAGGGGGCAGACCAATGAAAAACTGTTTTTT.

This rearrangement joins TRBV5-1 to TRBJ1-3; no firm D call. This CDR3 comprises 15 residues. From germline, CDR1 is SGHRS and CDR2 YFSETQ. Trimming took 2 bases from V and 0 from J, leaving 9 bases between them. This CDR3 reads CASSFSQVSGNTIYF. Written as DNA, the CDR3 is TGCGCCAGCAGCTTTAGTCAAGTCTCTGGAAACACCATATATTTT.

This clone was seen more than once but under ten times. The CDR3 loop is CASSPGLLETQYF. The CDR3 DNA follows: TGCGCCAGCAGTCCCGGACTATTGGAGACCCAGTACTTC. The J gene is TRBJ2-5, the V gene TRBV10-1; weak D call: TRBD2 (6 bases). The length of the CDR3 is 13 residues. V lost 5 bases and J 5 bases, leaving 12 bases between the germline ends. Germline CDR1 reads WNHNN; CDR2 reads SYGVQD (reference sequence).

V and J are TRBV2 and TRBJ2-1; 11 positions match TRBD2. Germline V gene data show CDR1 as SNHLY and CDR2 as FYNNEI. J lost 8 bases, V lost 6 bases, and 9 bases had no gene match. The CDR3 totals 15 residues. DNA of the CDR3: TGTGCCAGCAGAGCCAGCACTAGCGGGAGCCATGAGCAGTTCTTC. It specifies CASRASTSGSHEQFF.

The chain recombines TRBV27 with TRBJ2-2, with a tentative D call TRBD1 (6 bases). This CDR3 has 16 amino acids. Germline lookup yields CDR1 MNHEY and CDR2 SMNVEV (reference sequence). Trimming removed 3 bases at V and 7 bases at J, with 18 bases between. CDR3 sequence reads: CASSFLSWGQDGELFF. CDR3 bases: TGTGCCAGCAGTTTCCTATCTTGGGGGCAGGACGGGGAGCTGTTTTTT.

The rearrangement links TRBV5-1 to TRBJ1-1; D is ambiguous. Looked up from germline, CDR1 is SGHRS and CDR2 is YFSETQ. V was cut by 3 bases and J by 3 bases, with 9 bases left in between. The CDR3 extends over 13 amino acids. The CDR3 here is CASSSRGDTEAFF. The CDR3 DNA follows: TGCGCCAGCAGCTCCCGTGGAGACACTGAAGCTTTCTTT. The entire variable domain, with the rest obtained from reference TRBV5-1 and TRBJ1-1, is as follows: KAGVTQTPRYLIKTRGQQVTLSCSPISGHRSVSWYQQTPGQGLQFLFEYFSETQRNKGNFPGRFSGRQFSNSRSEMNVSTLELGDSALYLCASSSRGDTEAFFGQGTRLTVV.

This CDR3 is CASSFPRREREQYF. Written as DNA, the CDR3 is TGTGCCAGCAGTTTCCCCAGGAGGGAACGAGAGCAGTACTTC. The V and J genes are TRBV28 and TRBJ2-7, with D possibly being TRBD2 (6 bases). Germline V gene lookup returns CDR1 MDHEN and CDR2 SYDVKM. Trimming pared 3 bases from V and 7 bases from J, leaving 16 bases between. The CDR3 consists of 14 residues.

The V and J genes are TRBV28 and TRBJ1-1, with 8 bases lining up with TRBD1. CDR3 length equals 14 residues. Germline lookup yields CDR1 MDHEN and CDR2 SYDVKM. Unmatched junction bases numbered 9, after V lost 7 bases and J lost 5 bases. The DNA for the CDR3 is TGTGCCAGCATCCTCCAGGGGGCTAATACTGAAGCTTTCTTT. Its protein product is CASILQGANTEAFF.

The genes are TRBV13 and TRBJ2-4; 7 bases fit TRBD2. CDR3 size: 17 residues. V shed 1 base and J 3 bases; nucleotides not matched to a gene: 9. Germline CDR1 PRHDT, CDR2 FYEKMQ (reference sequence). The CDR3 nucleotides are TGTGCCAGCAGCTTAGTTTACGCGGGGGAGGACAAAAACATTCAGTACTTC. Translating gives CASSLVYAGEDKNIQYF.

The rearrangement joins TRBV9 to TRBJ1-2, with a possible D match to TRBD1 (5 bases). V lost 1 base to trimming and J lost 0 bases, with 10 bases between them. From germline, CDR1 is SGDLS and CDR2 YYNGEE. The CDR3 has 15 residues. The CDR3 DNA sequence: TGTGCCAGCAGCGTAACAGGATTCACTAACTATGGCTACACCTTC. Its translation: CASSVTGFTNYGYTF. The full variable domain, with the rest looked up from reference TRBV9 and TRBJ1-2, is DSGVTQTPKHLITATGQRVTLRCSPRSGDLSVYWYQQSLDQGLQFLIQYYNGEERAKGNILERFSAQQFPDLHSELNLSSLELGDSALYFCASSVTGFTNYGYTFGSGTRLTVV.

This clone was seen repeatedly, ten times or more. This chain connects TRBV11-3 to TRBJ2-5; 9 nucleotides match TRBD2. CDR1 and CDR2 (germline): SGHNT, YENEEA. V shed 1 base, J shed 4 bases, and the junction held 7 bases outside the gene matches. This CDR3 spans 16 amino acids. The CDR3 bases are TGTGCCAGCAGCTTAGGTGTGACTAGCGGTAGAGAGACCCAGTACTTC. It is translated as CASSLGVTSGRETQYF.